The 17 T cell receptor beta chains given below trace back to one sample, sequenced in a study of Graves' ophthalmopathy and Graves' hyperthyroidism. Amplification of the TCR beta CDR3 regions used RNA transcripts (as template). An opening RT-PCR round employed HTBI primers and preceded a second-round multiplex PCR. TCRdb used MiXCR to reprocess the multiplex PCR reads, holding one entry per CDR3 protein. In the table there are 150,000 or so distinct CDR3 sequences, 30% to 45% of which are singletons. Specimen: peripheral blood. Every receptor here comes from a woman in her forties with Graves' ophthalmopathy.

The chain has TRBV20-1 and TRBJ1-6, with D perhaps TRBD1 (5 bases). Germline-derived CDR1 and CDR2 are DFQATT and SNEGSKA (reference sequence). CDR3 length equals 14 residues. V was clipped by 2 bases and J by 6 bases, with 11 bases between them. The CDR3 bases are TGCAGTGCTAGAAAAGGGGAAAGTAATTCACCCCTCCACTTT. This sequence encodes CSARKGESNSPLHF.

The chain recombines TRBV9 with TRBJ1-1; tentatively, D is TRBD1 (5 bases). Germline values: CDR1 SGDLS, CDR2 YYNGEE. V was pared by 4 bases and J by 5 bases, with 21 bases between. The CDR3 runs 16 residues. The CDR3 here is CASSPREGRVVTEAFF. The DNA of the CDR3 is TGTGCCAGCAGCCCAAGGGAAGGCAGGGTAGTAACTGAAGCTTTCTTT.

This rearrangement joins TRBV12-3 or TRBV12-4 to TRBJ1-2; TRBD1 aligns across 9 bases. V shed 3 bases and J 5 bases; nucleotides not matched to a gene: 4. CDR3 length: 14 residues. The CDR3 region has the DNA TGTGCCAGCAGTTTTCGGACAGGGGTTTATGGCTACACCTTC. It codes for CASSFRTGVYGYTF.

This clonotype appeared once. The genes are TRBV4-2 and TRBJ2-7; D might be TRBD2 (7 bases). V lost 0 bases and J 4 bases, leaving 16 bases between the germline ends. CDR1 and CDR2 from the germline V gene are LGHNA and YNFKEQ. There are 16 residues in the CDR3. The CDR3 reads CASSQEDGGGRYEQYF. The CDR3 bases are TGTGCCAGCAGCCAAGAGGACGGCGGGGGCAGGTACGAGCAGTACTTC.

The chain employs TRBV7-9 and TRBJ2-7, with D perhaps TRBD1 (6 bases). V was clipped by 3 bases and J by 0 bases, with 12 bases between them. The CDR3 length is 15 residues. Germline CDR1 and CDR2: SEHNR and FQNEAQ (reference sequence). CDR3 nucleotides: TGTGCCAGCAGCTTTATGGGGGCGAGCTCCTACGAGCAGTACTTC. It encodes CASSFMGASSYEQYF.

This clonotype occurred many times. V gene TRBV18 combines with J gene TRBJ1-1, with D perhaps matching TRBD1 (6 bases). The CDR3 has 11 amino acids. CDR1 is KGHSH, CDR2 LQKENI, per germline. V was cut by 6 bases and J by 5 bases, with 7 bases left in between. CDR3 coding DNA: TGTGCCAGCTCTGGACAGACTGAAGCTTTCTTT. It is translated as CASSGQTEAFF.

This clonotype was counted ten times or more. The CDR3 sequence: CASSEPGGLHTEAFF. CDR3 bases: TGCGCCAGCAGTGAGCCAGGGGGCCTTCACACTGAAGCTTTCTTT. The V gene is TRBV10-2, the J gene TRBJ1-1; TRBD1 matches at 8 bases. After removal of 2 bases from V and 3 bases from J, the junction contained 5 bases not matched to a gene. CDR3 length equals 15 residues. CDR1 and CDR2 (germline): WSHSY, SAAADI.

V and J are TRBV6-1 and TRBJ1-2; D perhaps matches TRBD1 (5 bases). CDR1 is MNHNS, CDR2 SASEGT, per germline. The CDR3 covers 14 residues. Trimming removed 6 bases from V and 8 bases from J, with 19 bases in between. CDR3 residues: CASSRLGQGLGYTF. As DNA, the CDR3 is TGTGCCAGCAGCCGCCTTGGGCAGGGTTTAGGCTACACCTTC.

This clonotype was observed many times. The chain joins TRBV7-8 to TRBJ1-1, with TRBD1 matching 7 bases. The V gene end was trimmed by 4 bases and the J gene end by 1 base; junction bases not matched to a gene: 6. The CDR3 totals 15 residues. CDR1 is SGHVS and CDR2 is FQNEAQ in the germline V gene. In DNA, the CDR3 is TGTGCCAGCAGCTACTGGGACAGCCAGAACACTGAAGCTTTCTTT. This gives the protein CASSYWDSQNTEAFF.

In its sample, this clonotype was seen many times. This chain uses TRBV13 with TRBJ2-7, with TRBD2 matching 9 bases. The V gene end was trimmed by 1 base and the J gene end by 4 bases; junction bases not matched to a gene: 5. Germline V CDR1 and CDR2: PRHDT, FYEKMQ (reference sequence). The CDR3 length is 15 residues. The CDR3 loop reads CASSLALAGNYEQYF. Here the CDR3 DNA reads TGTGCCAGCAGCTTAGCGCTAGCGGGAAATTACGAGCAGTACTTC.

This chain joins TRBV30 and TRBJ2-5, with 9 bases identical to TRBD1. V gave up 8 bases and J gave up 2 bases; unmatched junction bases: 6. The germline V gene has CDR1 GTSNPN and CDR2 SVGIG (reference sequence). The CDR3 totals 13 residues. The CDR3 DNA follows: TGTGCCGGGTTCGGGACAGGGCAAGAGACCCAGTACTTC. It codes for CAGFGTGQETQYF. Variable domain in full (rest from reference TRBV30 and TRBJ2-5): SQTIHQWPATLVQPVGSPLSLECTVEGTSNPNLYWYRQAAGRGLQLLFYSVGIGQISSEVPQNLSASRPQDRQFILSSKKLLLSDSGFYLCAGFGTGQETQYFGPGTRLLVL.

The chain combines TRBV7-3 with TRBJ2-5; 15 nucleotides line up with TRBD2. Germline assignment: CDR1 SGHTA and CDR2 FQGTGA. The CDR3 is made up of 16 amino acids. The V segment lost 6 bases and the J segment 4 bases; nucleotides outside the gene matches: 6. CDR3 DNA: TGTGCCAGCAGTTTTGGGACTAGCGGGAGGTCAGAGACCCAGTACTTC. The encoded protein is CASSFGTSGRSETQYF.

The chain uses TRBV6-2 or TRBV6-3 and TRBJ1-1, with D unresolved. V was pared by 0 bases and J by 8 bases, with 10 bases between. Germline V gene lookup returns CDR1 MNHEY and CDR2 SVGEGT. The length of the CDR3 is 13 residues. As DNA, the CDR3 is TGTGCCAGCAGTTACTCGGCCTCCAGAGAAGCTTTCTTT. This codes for CASSYSASREAFF.

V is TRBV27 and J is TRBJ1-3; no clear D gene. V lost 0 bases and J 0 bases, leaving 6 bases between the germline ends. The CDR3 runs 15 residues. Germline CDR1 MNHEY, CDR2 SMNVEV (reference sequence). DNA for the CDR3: TGTGCCAGCAGTTTATCGCTGTACTCTGGAAACACCATATATTTT. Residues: CASSLSLYSGNTIYF.

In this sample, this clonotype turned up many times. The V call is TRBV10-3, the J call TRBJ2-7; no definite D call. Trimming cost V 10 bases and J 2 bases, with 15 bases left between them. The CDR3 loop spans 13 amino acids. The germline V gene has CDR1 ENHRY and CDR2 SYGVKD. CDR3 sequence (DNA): TGTGCCACCTACCATGACGGTCCCTACGAGCAGTACTTC. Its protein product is CATYHDGPYEQYF.

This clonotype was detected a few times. The CDR3 DNA follows: TGCAGTGCTAGAGTTAGAGACTATGGCTACACCTTC. Translating gives CSARVRDYGYTF. The genes are TRBV20-1 and TRBJ1-2; D remains unclear. V lost 1 base and J lost 3, with 6 bases in between. CDR1 is DFQATT, CDR2 SNEGSKA, per germline (reference sequence). This CDR3 region has 12 residues.

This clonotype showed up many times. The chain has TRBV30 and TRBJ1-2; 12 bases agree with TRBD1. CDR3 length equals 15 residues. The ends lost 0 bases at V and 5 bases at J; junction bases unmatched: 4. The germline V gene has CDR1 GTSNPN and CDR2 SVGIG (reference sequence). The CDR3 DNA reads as TGTGCCTGGAGTGTCGGGACAGGGGGCGCGTATGGCTACACCTTC. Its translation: CAWSVGTGGAYGYTF.